This T cell receptor beta chain was recovered during a study of regulatory T cells in long-lasting Graves disease. Overall study context: Patients newly diagnosed with Graves' had been on antithyroid drugs for under 3 months.

As to time point: newly diagnosed GD, antithyroid drugs for less than 3 months. Isolated PBMC RNA provided the starting material for the TCR library. CDR1 SGHRS and CDR2 YFSETQ come from the germline V gene. The V gene lost 1 base and the J gene lost 4 bases, with 11 bases spanning the gap. This CDR3 region has 14 residues. CDR3 regions were amplified by Arm-PCR using iRepertoire HTBI primers to build TCR beta libraries. Via MiXCR, TCRdb re-called the multiplex PCR reads, giving one row per CDR3 protein. The table shows roughly 500,000 distinct CDR3 sequences, with approximately 13% occurring only once. This clonotype was observed a few times. These data are also associated with another study on T cells in Graves' hyperthyroidism and ophthalmopathy. As reported in that work: With a median lead of approximately 6 months before onset, the model predicted ophthalmopathy.

The receptor's source is a man aged 25 to 45 with Graves disease. V usage is TRBV5-1 and J usage is TRBJ1-1; D gene ambiguous. Specimen: peripheral blood mononuclear cells (PBMCs), collected at new diagnosis, from a patient treated with antithyroid drugs. The CDR3 protein is CASSLTLGGTEAFF. The CDR3 nucleotides read TGCGCCAGCAGCTTGACGTTGGGAGGCACTGAAGCTTTCTTT.